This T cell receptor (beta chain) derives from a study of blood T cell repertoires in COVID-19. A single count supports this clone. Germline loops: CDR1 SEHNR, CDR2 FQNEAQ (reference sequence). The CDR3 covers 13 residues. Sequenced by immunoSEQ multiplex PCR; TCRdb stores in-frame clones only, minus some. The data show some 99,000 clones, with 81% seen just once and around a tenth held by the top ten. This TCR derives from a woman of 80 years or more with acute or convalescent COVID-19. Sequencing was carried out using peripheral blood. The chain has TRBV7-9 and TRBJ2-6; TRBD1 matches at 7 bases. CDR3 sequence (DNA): TGTGCAGCAGGGGGATCTGGGGCCAACGTCCTGACTTTC. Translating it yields CAAGGSGANVLTF.